The 10 T cell receptor beta chains listed next were all sequenced from one sample in a study of Ad26.COV2.S vaccination and SARS-CoV-2 variants. Here immunoSEQ multiplex PCR was the method, and the copy in TCRdb shows in-frame clones only, minus some. The data hold 380,000 or so clones, with about 83% observed a single time. The treatment was: about 20 received Ad26.COV2.S at low or high dose, single or two shots; 5 received placebo; per-sample allocation not given. All samples were drawn on day 63, counting from the first vaccine or placebo injection. This specimen consisted of peripheral blood, obtained in a trial of Ad26.COV2.S vaccine versus placebo. These receptors all come from a person between 18 and 65 years old who received the Ad26.COV2.S COVID-19 vaccine or a placebo.

The chain joins TRBV2 to TRBJ2-2; D unclear. The length of the CDR3 is 12 residues. The V gene's germline CDR1 is SNHLY and CDR2 FYNNEI. V was clipped by 5 bases and J by 7 bases, with 8 bases between them. The CDR3 spells CASSSFFGELFF. The CDR3 nucleotides read TGTGCCAGCAGTTCTTTTTTCGGGGAGCTGTTTTTT.

The rearrangement joins TRBV3-1 (or the pseudogene TRBV3-2) to TRBJ2-3; 7 positions agree with TRBD2. The CDR3 runs to 16 residues. V lost 3 bases, J lost 2 bases, and 8 bases stayed unmatched. Per germline, CDR1 LGHDT and CDR2 YNNKEL (reference sequence). The CDR3 protein is CASSQRAGDLTDTQYF. CDR3 nucleotides: TGTGCCAGCAGCCAGCGCGCGGGGGACCTCACAGATACGCAGTATTTT.

The chain carries TRBV4-1 and TRBJ2-1; TRBD1 or TRBD2 may be the D gene (5 bases each). Germline-derived CDR1 and CDR2 are MGHRA and YSYEKL. The V end lost 3 bases, the J end lost 2 bases, and 14 bases lay between the germline ends. The CDR3 extends over 16 amino acids. CDR3 in amino acids: CASSHTGTRTYNEQFF. CDR3 nucleotide sequence: TGCGCCAGCAGCCACACCGGGACGCGGACCTACAATGAGCAGTTCTTC.

This chain connects TRBV4-3 to TRBJ2-2; D uncertain. The length of the CDR3 is 14 residues. V lost 1 base to trimming and J lost 5 bases, with 8 bases between them. From germline, CDR1 is LGHNA and CDR2 YSLEER. CDR3 region: CASSQVWPTGELFF. The CDR3 DNA reads as TGCGCCAGCAGCCAAGTCTGGCCAACCGGGGAGCTGTTTTTT.

The chain joins TRBV3-1 (or the pseudogene TRBV3-2) to TRBJ2-7; no definite D call. CDR1 is LGHDT and CDR2 is YNNKEL in the germline V gene (reference sequence). Trimming took off 2 bases at V and 0 bases at J, with 8 bases between the two ends. The CDR3 covers 14 residues. The CDR3 region is CASSQPAASYEQYF. CDR3 DNA sequence: TGTGCCAGCAGCCAACCTGCCGCCTCCTACGAGCAGTACTTC.

The chain couples TRBV6-4 to TRBJ2-1; 9 nucleotides align to TRBD2. Per germline, CDR1 MRHNA and CDR2 SNTAGT. The ends lost 6 bases at V and 8 bases at J; junction bases unmatched: 14. The CDR3 has 16 amino acids. The CDR3 here is CASSHQRGEVMDEQFF. The CDR3 nucleotides read TGTGCCAGCAGCCACCAGCGGGGGGAGGTGATGGATGAGCAGTTCTTC.

This chain links TRBV11-3 with TRBJ2-1; D unresolved. V lost 2 bases, J lost 6 bases, and 8 bases lay in between. This CDR3 has 13 residues. Germline CDR1 is SGHNT and CDR2 is YENEEA. The CDR3 DNA sequence: TGTGCCAGCAGCTTATATAGGGCCAATGAGCAGTTCTTC. It translates to CASSLYRANEQFF.

This clone was seen a single time. This sequence joins TRBV6-1 and TRBJ1-2; no reliable D call. The CDR3 has 15 residues. The ends were cut back, 0 bases at V and 2 bases at J, with 10 bases in the middle. Germline assignment: CDR1 MNHNS and CDR2 SASEGT. The CDR3 DNA reads TGTGCCAGCAGTGAAGCCTGGGGAATGAACTATGGCTACACCTTC. It specifies CASSEAWGMNYGYTF.

This clone was observed a handful of times. V usage is TRBV5-1 and J usage is TRBJ1-6; 8 bases fit TRBD1. The CDR3 loop spans 16 amino acids. Germline V CDR1 and CDR2: SGHRS, YFSETQ. The V and J ends lost 3 bases and 9 bases, in that order; junction bases with no gene match: 11. The CDR3 sequence: CASSYSRQGAGSPLHF. The CDR3 DNA reads as TGCGCCAGCAGCTACTCTCGTCAGGGGGCAGGTTCACCCCTCCACTTT. The entire variable domain, with the rest obtained from reference TRBV5-1 and TRBJ1-6, is as follows: KAGVTQTPRYLIKTRGQQVTLSCSPISGHRSVSWYQQTPGQGLQFLFEYFSETQRNKGNFPGRFSGRQFSNSRSEMNVSTLELGDSALYLCASSYSRQGAGSPLHFGNGTRLTVT.

V gene TRBV7-2 combines with J gene TRBJ1-2; 7 bases map to TRBD1. With V trimmed by 3 bases and J by 14 bases, 15 bases remained unmatched. The CDR3 covers 14 residues. The germline gives CDR1 SGHTA, CDR2 FQGNSA. The CDR3 DNA sequence: TGTGCCAGCAGCTTCCAGGGGGGTACGACAGGCTTGACCTTC. It encodes CASSFQGGTTGLTF. Supplemented by reference TRBV7-2 and TRBJ1-2, the full variable domain reads GAGVSQSPSNKVTEKGKDVELRCDPISGHTALYWYRQSLGQGLEFLIYFQGNSAPDKSGLPSDRFSAERTGGSVSTLTIQRTQQEDSAVYLCASSFQGGTTGLTFGSGTRLTVV.